These 5 T cell receptor beta chains originate from one sample sequenced in a study of Ad26.COV2.S vaccination and SARS-CoV-2 variants (dated by TCRdb to the early 2020s). This sample's treatment or condition label indicates: roughly 19 received Ad26.COV2.S at low or high dose, single or two shots; about 5 received placebo; per-sample allocation not given. For vaccine and placebo recipients, the sequenced repertoires came from samples collected on day 63 after the first injection. Receptor amplification or capture employed the immunoSEQ multiplex PCR assay. TCRdb re-hosts the immuneACCESS table, in-frame sequences only. Its copies lack some clones; in the studies checked, an unresolved V gene accounts for under half of them, and the cause for the rest is not known. Across this sample there are 400,000 to 450,000 clones, with 92% seen only once. About 1.7% of the sample is taken by the ten largest.

This sample comprised peripheral blood, obtained in a trial of Ad26.COV2.S vaccine versus placebo. These receptor sequences come from a person aged 18 to 59 who received the Ad26.COV2.S COVID-19 vaccine or a placebo.

V and J are TRBV27 and TRBJ1-3; no definite D call. Looked up from germline, CDR1 is MNHEY and CDR2 is SMNVEV (reference sequence). V was cut by 4 bases and J by 0 bases, with 13 bases left in between. The CDR3 is made up of 16 amino acids. The CDR3, as DNA: TGTGCCAGCAGTTCGCTTGGTGGTACCTCTGGAAACACCATATATTTT. It translates to CASSSLGGTSGNTIYF.

The chain recombines TRBV9 with TRBJ1-4, with D uncertain. Germline V gene sequence: CDR1 SGDLS, CDR2 YYNGEE. The CDR3 runs 17 residues. V lost 4 bases and J 0 bases, leaving 16 bases between the germline ends. The CDR3 nucleotides are TGTGCCAGCAGCCGCACGGGGTCTTGGGCAACTAATGAAAAACTGTTTTTT. It specifies CASSRTGSWATNEKLFF.

This rearrangement joins TRBV29-1 to TRBJ1-2, with 7 bases lining up with TRBD1. The CDR3 extends over 15 amino acids. Germline lookup yields CDR1 SQVTM and CDR2 ANQGSEA. V trimming: 3 bases; J trimming: 2 bases; junction bases outside the gene matches: 9. The CDR3 region has the DNA TGCAGCGTTGATAGCTGGACAGGCCTCAACTATGGCTACACCTTC. Its protein is CSVDSWTGLNYGYTF.

CDR3 residues: CASSPGVPGVGANVLTF. CDR3 coding DNA: TGTGCCAGCAGTCCTGGGGTCCCAGGGGTCGGGGCCAACGTCCTGACTTTC. The rearrangement links TRBV6-6 to TRBJ2-6; D might be TRBD1 (6 bases). Deletions cut 5 bases from V and 4 bases from J, with 18 bases between. CDR3 size: 17 residues. Germline lookup yields CDR1 MNHNY and CDR2 SVGAGI (reference sequence).

This chain connects TRBV18 to TRBJ1-6; TRBD1 is a possible D gene (6 bases). The CDR3 covers 14 residues. Germline lookup yields CDR1 KGHSH and CDR2 LQKENI. The germline V and J ends were trimmed by 4 bases and 4 bases, with 8 bases remaining between them. The chain's CDR3 is CASSLTGYNSPLHF. The CDR3 DNA follows: TGTGCCAGCTCACTGACAGGATATAATTCACCCCTCCACTTT.